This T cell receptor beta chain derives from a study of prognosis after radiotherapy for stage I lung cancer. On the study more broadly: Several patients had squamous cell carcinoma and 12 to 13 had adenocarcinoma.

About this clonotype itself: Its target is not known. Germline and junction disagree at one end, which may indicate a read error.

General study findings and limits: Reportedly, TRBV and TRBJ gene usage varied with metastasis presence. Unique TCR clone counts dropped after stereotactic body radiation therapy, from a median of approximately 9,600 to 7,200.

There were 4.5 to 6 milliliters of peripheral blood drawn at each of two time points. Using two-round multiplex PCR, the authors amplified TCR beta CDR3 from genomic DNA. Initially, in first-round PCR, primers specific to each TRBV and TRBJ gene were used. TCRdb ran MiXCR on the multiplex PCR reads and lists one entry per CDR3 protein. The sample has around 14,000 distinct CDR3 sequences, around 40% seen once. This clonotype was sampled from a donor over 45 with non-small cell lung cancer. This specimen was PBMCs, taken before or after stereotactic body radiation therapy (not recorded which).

The DNA for the CDR3 is TGTTCCAGCAGTTCCACAGGGGACAAATACGAACAGTACTTC. Protein product: CSSSSTGDKYEQYF. The chain uses TRBV25-1 and TRBJ2-7; 7 bases match TRBD1. Germline V gene data show CDR1 as MGHDK and CDR2 as SYGVNS. The CDR3 runs 14 residues.